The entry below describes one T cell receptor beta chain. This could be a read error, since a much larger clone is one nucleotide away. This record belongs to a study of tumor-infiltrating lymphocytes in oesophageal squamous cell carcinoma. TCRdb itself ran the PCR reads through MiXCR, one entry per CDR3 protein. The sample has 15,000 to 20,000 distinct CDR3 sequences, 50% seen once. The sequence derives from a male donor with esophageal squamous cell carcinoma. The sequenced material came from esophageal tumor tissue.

CDR3 nucleotides: TGTGCCAGCAGTGTTGAGCGTTTCTCCTACGAGCAGTTCTTC. Protein: CASSVERFSYEQFF. V gene TRBV2 combines with J gene TRBJ2-1; D is uncertain. CDR1 and CDR2 from the germline V gene are SNHLY and FYNNEI. CDR3 length: 14 residues. The V and J ends lost 4 bases and 10 bases respectively, with 17 bases between them.